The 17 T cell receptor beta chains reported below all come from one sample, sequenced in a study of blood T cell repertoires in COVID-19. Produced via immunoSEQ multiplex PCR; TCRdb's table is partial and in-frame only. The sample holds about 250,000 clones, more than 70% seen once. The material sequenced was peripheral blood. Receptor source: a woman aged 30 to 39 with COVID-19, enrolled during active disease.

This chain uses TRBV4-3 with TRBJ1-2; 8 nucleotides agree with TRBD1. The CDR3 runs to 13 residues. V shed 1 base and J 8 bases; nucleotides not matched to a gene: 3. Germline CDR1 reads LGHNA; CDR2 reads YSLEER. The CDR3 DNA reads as TGCGCCAGCAGCCAAGGGACAGGGTGGGGCTACACCTTC. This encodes CASSQGTGWGYTF.

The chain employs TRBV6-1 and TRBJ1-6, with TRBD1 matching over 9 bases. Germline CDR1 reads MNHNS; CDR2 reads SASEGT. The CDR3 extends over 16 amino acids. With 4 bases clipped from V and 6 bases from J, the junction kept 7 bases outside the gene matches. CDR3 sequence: CASSARTGGGNSPLHF. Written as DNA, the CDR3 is TGTGCCAGCAGTGCCCGAACAGGGGGCGGTAATTCACCCCTCCACTTT.

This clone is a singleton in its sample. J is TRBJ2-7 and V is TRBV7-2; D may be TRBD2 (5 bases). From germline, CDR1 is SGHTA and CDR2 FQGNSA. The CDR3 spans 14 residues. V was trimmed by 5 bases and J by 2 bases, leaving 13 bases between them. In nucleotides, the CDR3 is TGTGCCAGCAGCCCCCGGACTCAAACCTACGAGCAGTACTTC. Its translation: CASSPRTQTYEQYF.

CDR3 DNA: TGTGCCATCAGACCGGGACTAGCGGGGACCGGGGAGCTGTTTTTT. Its translation: CAIRPGLAGTGELFF. V usage is TRBV10-3 and J usage is TRBJ2-2; 13 nucleotides line up with TRBD2. CDR1 is ENHRY, CDR2 SYGVKD, per germline. J gave up 5 bases and V 6 bases, and 3 bases lay outside the gene matches. CDR3 length: 15 amino acids.

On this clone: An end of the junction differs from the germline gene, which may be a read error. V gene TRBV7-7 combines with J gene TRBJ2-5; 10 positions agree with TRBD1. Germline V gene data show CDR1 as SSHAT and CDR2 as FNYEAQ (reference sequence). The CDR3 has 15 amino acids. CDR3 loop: CASSLGQGEIGTQYF. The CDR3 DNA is TGTGCTAGCAGCTTAGGACAGGGGGAGATCGGGACCCAGTACTTC.

The CDR3 sequence: CASSQYLAGGAYNEQFF. The CDR3 DNA is TGTGCCAGCAGCCAATATCTAGCGGGGGGCGCCTACAATGAGCAGTTCTTC. The V and J genes are TRBV4-2 and TRBJ2-1; 11 nucleotides match TRBD2. CDR3 size: 17 residues. Germline assignment: CDR1 LGHNA and CDR2 YNFKEQ. V lost 2 bases, J lost 2 bases, and 5 bases stayed unmatched.

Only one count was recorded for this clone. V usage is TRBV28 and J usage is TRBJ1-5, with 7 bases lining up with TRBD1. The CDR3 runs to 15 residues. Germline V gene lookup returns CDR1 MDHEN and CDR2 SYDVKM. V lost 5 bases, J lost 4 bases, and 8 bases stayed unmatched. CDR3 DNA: TGTGCCAGCAGTCCCTTGGGACAGCGGAATCAGCCCCAGCATTTT. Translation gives CASSPLGQRNQPQHF.

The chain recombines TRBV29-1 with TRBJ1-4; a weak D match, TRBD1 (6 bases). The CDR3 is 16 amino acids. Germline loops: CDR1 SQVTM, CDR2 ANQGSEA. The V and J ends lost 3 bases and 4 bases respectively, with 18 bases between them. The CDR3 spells CSVDEIRQGYNEKLFF. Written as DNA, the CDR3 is TGCAGCGTTGATGAGATTAGGCAGGGGTATAATGAAAAACTGTTTTTT. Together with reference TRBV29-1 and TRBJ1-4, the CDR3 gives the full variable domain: SAVISQKPSRDICQRGTSLTIQCQVDSQVTMMFWYRQQPGQSLTLIATANQGSEATYESGFVIDKFPISRPNLTFSTLTVSNMSPEDSSIYLCSVDEIRQGYNEKLFFGSGTQLSVL.

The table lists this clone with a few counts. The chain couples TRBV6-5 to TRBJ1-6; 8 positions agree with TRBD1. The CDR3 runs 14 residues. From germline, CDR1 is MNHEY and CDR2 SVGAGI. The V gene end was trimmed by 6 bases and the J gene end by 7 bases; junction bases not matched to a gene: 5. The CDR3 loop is CASRRTGSNSPLHF. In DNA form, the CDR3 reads TGTGCCAGCAGACGGACAGGGTCAAATTCACCCCTCCACTTT.

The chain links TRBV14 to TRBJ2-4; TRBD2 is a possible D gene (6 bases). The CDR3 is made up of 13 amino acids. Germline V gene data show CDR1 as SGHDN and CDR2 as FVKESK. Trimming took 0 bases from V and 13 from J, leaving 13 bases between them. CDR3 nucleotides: TGTGCCAGCAGCCAAGATGGCGGGACTCCACAGTACTTC. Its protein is CASSQDGGTPQYF.

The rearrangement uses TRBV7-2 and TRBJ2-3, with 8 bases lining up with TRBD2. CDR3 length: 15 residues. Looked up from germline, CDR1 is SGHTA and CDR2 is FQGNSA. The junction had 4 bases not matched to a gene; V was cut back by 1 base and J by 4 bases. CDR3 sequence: CASSLGGGSADTQYF. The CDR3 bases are TGTGCCAGCAGCTTAGGCGGGGGGTCAGCAGATACGCAGTATTTT.

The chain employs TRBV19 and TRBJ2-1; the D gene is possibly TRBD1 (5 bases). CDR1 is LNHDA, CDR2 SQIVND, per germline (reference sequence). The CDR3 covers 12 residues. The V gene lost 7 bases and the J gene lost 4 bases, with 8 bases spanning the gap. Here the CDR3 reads CASTDRYNEQFF. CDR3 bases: TGTGCCAGTACCGACAGATACAATGAGCAGTTCTTC.

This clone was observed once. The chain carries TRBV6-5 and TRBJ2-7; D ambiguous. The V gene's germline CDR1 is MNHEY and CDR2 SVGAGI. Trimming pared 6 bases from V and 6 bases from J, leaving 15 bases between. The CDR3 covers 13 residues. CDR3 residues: CASRTLTATEQYF. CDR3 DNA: TGTGCCAGCAGGACACTCACGGCTACCGAGCAGTACTTC.

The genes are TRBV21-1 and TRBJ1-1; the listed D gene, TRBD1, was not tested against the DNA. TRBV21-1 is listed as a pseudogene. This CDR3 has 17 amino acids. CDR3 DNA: TGTGCCAGCGCTGTCGGGACAGGGGAATTTGAGGGGACTGAAGCTTTCTTT. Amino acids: CASAVGTGEFEGTEAFF.

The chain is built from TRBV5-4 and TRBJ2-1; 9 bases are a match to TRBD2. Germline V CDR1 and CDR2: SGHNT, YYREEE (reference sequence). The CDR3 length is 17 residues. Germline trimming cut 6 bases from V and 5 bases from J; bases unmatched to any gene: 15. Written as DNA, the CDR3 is TGTGCCAGCACCGTGATGGCTAGCGGGGTAGACCACAATGAGCAGTTCTTC. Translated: CASTVMASGVDHNEQFF.

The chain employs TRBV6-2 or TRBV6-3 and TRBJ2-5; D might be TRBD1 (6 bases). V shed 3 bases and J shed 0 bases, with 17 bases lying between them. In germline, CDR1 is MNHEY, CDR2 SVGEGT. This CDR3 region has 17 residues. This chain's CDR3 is CASSYAVTTGDQETQYF. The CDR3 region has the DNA TGTGCCAGCAGTTATGCCGTGACGACAGGCGACCAAGAGACCCAGTACTTC.

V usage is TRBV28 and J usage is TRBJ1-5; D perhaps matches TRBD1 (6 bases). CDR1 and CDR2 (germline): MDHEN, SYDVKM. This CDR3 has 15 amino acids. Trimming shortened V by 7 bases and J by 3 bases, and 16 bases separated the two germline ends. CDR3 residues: CASTFGGRLNQPQHF. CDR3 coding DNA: TGTGCCAGCACCTTCGGGGGGCGGCTCAATCAGCCCCAGCATTTT.